This TCR beta chain was sequenced for a study of T-cell memory formation after mild COVID-19. Study-level points and caveats: There was a balanced CD4/CD8 profile in clones contracting day 15 to 85, and later expanders leaned CD4+. Second-wave clones reaching peak frequency on day 37 lacked confirmed SARS-CoV-2 specificity.

This clonotype occurred many times. The antigen is unknown. J was trimmed by 8 bases and V by 5 bases; bases with no gene match: 8. Germline V gives CDR1 MNHEY, CDR2 SVGAGI. CDR3 length: 15 amino acids. TCRdb independently ran MiXCR on the 5' RACE reads; one entry per CDR3 protein. Altogether fewer than 250,000 distinct CDR3 sequences are present, about 10% being singletons, with the ten largest covering around 3.3%. Material: PBMCs or a T cell subset sorted from them (not recorded which). The TCR was taken from a man aged 18 to 29 who had mild COVID-19 (a few samples of this study predate the infection). Cell type and time point are not known. The gene calls are TRBV6-5 and TRBJ1-6; 8 nucleotides match TRBD1. The CDR3 DNA sequence: TGTGCCAGCAGTAGGACAGGGTTCCAAGATTCACCCCTCCACTTT. It yields the protein CASSRTGFQDSPLHF.